This T cell receptor beta chain was recovered during a study of cytomegalovirus exposure and HLA in healthy donors. Study-level findings and limits: Among the CMV-associated chains, three were confirmed in vitro as specific for CMV antigens. In a later analysis, a missense DCLRE1C variant was linked to TCR beta V- and J-gene trimming.

All donors participated as healthy donors of bone marrow. Note on this clone: The antigen is unknown. At one of its ends the junction is not consistent with the germline gene, which may arise from a read error.

Looked up from germline, CDR1 is MGHRA and CDR2 is YSYEKL. The CDR3 has 15 residues. Primers included in the PCR were 60 Vbeta and 13 Jbeta primers. Original handling: An analysis performed later counted about 80 million unique TCR beta chains (around 11 million of them shared). Data came from immunoSEQ multiplex PCR; TCRdb stores just in-frame clones and leaves some out. Clone size and the V and J calls come from that table; the DNA yielded D and trimming. The data contain 150,000 to 200,000 clones, roughly 71% of them singletons. Sequenced sample: PBMCs. This clonotype was obtained from a male donor in good health and CMV-seropositive. The rearrangement links TRBV4-1 to TRBJ1-2; 8 bases match TRBD1. For the CDR3, the DNA is TGCGCCAGCAGCCACGAGTCCCGGGACAGGAGAACTCTCTGCTTC. This gives the protein CASSHESRDRRTLCF.